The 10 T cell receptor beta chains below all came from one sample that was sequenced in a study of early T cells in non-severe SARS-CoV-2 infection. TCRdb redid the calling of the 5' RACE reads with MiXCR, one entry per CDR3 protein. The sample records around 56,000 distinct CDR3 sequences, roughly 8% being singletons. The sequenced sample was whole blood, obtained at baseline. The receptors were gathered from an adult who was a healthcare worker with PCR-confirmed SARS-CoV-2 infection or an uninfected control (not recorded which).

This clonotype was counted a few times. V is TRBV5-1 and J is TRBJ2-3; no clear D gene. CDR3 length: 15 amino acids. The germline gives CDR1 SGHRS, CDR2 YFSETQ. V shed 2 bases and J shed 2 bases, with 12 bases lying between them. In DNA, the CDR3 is TGCGCCAGCAGCTTATCTCCTAGACCCACAGATACGCAGTATTTT. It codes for CASSLSPRPTDTQYF. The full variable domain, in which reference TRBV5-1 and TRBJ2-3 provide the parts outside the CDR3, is KAGVTQTPRYLIKTRGQQVTLSCSPISGHRSVSWYQQTPGQGLQFLFEYFSETQRNKGNFPGRFSGRQFSNSRSEMNVSTLELGDSALYLCASSLSPRPTDTQYFGPGTRLTVL.

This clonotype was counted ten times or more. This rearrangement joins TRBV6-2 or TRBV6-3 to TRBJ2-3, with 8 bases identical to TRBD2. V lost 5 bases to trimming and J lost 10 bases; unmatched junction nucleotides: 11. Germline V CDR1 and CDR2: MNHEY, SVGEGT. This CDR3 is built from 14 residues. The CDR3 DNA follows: TGTGCCAGCAGTAGCGGGAGTACCCCCTGGGCGCAGTATTTT. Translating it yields CASSSGSTPWAQYF.

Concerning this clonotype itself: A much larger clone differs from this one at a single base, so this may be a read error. The CDR3 is CASTLDTDTQYF. The CDR3 coding sequence is TGTGCCAGCACCCTTGACACAGATACGCAGTATTTT. This chain links TRBV7-2 with TRBJ2-3; D unclear. Germline V gives CDR1 SGHTA, CDR2 FQGNSA. The CDR3 extends over 12 amino acids. The V gene lost 7 bases and the J gene lost 2 bases, with 7 bases spanning the gap.

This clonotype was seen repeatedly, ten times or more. In DNA form, the CDR3 reads TGTGCCAGCAGCTTAAGATCGAACACCGGGGAGCTGTTTTTT. Residues: CASSLRSNTGELFF. This chain links TRBV7-6 with TRBJ2-2; no definite D call. Trimming took off 2 bases at V and 0 bases at J, with 4 bases between the two ends. This CDR3 is built from 14 residues. The V gene's germline CDR1 is SGHVS and CDR2 FNYEAQ. The variable domain in full, completed from reference TRBV7-6 and TRBJ2-2, reads GAGVSQSPRYKVTKRGQDVALRCDPISGHVSLYWYRQALGQGPEFLTYFNYEAQQDKSGLPNDRFSAERPEGSISTLTIQRTEQRDSAMYRCASSLRSNTGELFFGEGSRLTVL.

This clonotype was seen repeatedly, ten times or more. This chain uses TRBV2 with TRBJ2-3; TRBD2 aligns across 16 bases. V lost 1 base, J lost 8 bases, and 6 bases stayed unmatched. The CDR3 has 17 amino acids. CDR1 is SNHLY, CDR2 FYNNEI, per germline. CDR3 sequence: CASSEGGLAGGPATQYF. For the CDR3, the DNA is TGTGCCAGCAGTGAAGGGGGACTAGCGGGAGGGCCGGCTACGCAGTATTTT.

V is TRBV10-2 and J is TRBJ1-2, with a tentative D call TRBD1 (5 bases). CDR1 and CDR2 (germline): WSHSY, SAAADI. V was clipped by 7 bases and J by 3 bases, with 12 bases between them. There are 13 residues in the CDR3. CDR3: CASMGEYYYGYTF. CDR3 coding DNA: TGCGCCAGCATGGGGGAGTACTACTATGGCTACACCTTC.

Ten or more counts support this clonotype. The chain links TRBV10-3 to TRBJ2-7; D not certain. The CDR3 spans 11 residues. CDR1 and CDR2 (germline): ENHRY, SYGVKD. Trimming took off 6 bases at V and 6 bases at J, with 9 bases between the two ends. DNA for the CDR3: TGTGCCATCAGGGCGGCAGGCGAGCAGTACTTC. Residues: CAIRAAGEQYF.

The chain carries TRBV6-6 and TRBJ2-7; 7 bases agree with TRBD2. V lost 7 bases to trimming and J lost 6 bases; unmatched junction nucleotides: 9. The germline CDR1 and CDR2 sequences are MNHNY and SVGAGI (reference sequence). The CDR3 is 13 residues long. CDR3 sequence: CASKAPGLGEQYF. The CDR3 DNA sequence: TGTGCCAGCAAGGCCCCCGGACTAGGCGAGCAGTACTTC.

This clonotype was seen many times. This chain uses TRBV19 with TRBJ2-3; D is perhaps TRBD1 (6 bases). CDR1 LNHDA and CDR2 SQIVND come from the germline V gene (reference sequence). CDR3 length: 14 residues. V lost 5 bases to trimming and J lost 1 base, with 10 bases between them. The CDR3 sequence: CASSLQGGTDTQYF. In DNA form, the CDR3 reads TGTGCCAGTAGTCTACAGGGAGGCACAGATACGCAGTATTTT.

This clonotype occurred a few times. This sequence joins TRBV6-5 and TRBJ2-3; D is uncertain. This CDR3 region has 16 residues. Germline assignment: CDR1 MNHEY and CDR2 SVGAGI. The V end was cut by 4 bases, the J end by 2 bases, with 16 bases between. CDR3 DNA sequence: TGTGCCAGCAGTTCCCCCGGCTCAGGCTCCACAGATACGCAGTATTTT. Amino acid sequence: CASSSPGSGSTDTQYF.